This TCR beta chain came from a study of regulatory T cells in long-lasting Graves disease. The overall study: New Graves' disease cases had less than 3 months of antithyroid drugs.

Time point: newly diagnosed GD, antithyroid drugs for less than 3 months. Making the TCR library involved RNA that had been extracted from PBMCs. Graves' disease diagnoses followed American Thyroid Association guidelines. Both iRepertoire HTBI primers and Arm-PCR of CDR3 regions were used to build the TCR beta libraries. Each CDR3 protein gets one entry after TCRdb re-called the multiplex PCR reads with MiXCR. Here the sample spans 400,000 to 500,000 distinct CDR3 sequences, about 15% being singletons. These data are also associated with another study on T cells in Graves' hyperthyroidism and ophthalmopathy. That report notes: TCR CDR3 underwent first-round RT-PCR with the HTBI primer set. From stable hyperthyroidism, ophthalmopathy was separated by a 13 V-J model.

This receptor was identified in a woman in her 30s with Graves disease. The sample in question was peripheral blood mononuclear cells (PBMCs), obtained at new diagnosis, from a patient treated with antithyroid drugs.

Here the CDR3 reads CASRDKRYKQYF. For the CDR3, the DNA is TGTGCCAGCAGGGACAAAAGGTACAAGCAGTACTTC. The chain joins TRBV2 to TRBJ2-7; possibly TRBD1 for D (5 bases). V lost 6 bases and J 8 bases, leaving 14 bases between the germline ends. CDR3 length equals 12 residues. Germline CDR1 SNHLY, CDR2 FYNNEI.